The T cell receptor beta chain described here comes from a study of T cell repertoires in cytomegalovirus infection. Study results and limitations: The study identified carriers of CMV plus the relevant HLA from cumulative public TCR beta family frequency. There were HLA-C-restricted CMV-specific TCR beta clonotypes dominating the ex vivo response.

MiXCR, run by TCRdb on the reads, gives a single entry per CDR3 protein. Here the sample spans about 460,000 distinct CDR3 sequences, 11% being singletons. There are many counts of this clonotype. What it recognizes is unknown. This CDR3 has 14 amino acids. Per the germline V gene, CDR1 is MNHNY and CDR2 is SVGAGI (reference sequence). V trimming: 6 bases; J trimming: 8 bases; junction bases outside the gene matches: 8. This TCR derives from a human donor in good health (CMV status not recorded). Some clones in this sample may be carry-over from other donors' samples. Sequences were obtained from PBMCs. The chain has TRBV6-6 and TRBJ2-1, with 9 positions matching TRBD1. This chain's CDR3 is CASRGDREGYEQFF. In nucleotides, the CDR3 is TGTGCCAGCAGAGGGGACAGGGAGGGCTATGAGCAGTTCTTC.